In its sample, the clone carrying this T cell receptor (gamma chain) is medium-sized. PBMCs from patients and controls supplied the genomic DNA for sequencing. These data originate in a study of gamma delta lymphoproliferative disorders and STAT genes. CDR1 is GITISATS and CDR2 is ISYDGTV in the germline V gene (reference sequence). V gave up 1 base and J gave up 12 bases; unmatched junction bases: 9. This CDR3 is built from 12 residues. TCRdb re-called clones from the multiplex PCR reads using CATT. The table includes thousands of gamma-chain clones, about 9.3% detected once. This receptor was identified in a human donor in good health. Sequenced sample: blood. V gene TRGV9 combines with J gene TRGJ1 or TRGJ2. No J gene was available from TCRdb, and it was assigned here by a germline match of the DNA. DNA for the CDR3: TGTGCCTTGTGGGAGGTCCCCTCCGGGAAACTCTTT. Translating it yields CALWEVPSGKLF.